This TCR beta chain was observed in a study of T-cell reconstitution after alpha-beta-depleted transplantation in children (dated by TCRdb to the mid-2010s). For the study in its entirety: Using TCR repertoire profiling, the study quantitatively followed how T-cell immune reconstitution unfolded in children after TCRalphabeta/CD19-depleted allogeneic hematopoietic cell transplantation.

This clonotype was detected only a few times. Its antigen has not been determined. No much larger clonotype is one base removed from it; base qualities were not supplied. Library generation was performed with PCR. The instrument was an Illumina HiSeq 2500. To normalize quantification of the TCRbeta repertoire, the TCR libraries were built with molecular barcoding that relied on unique molecular identifiers. The public reads were run again by TCRdb, first through fastp at Q25 and then through MiXCR, and only productive beta chains were kept. Rows are unified per CDR3 protein, each entry keeping the most common DNA and genes. This sample has around 400,000 distinct CDR3 sequences in its table, and around 21% of those were observed once. The ten most abundant clones make up around 4% of the sample. The TCR originated in a human donor who donated a stem cell graft to a child with acute myeloid leukemia. The sequenced sample was PBMCs from the stem cell graft donor, obtained from the stem cell graft.

The CDR3 loop reads CASSEIGPSGSSDTQYF. The nucleotide sequence reads TGTGCCAGCAGTGAGATCGGGCCTAGCGGGAGTTCGGATACGCAGTATTTT. In this chain, TRBV25-1 is recombined with TRBJ2-3; 10 bases in the middle match TRBD2. Clipping removes 3 bases from V and 6 bases from J, with 12 as the unmatched junction base count. There are 17 amino acids in the CDR3, from cysteine to phenylalanine inclusive. The DNA shown is the 51-base CDR3, in frame from base 1. The germline V gene specifies MGHDK as CDR1 and SYGVNS as CDR2.